The 8 T cell receptor beta chains below all came from one sample that was sequenced in a study of technical replicates of blood from a few donors. Clones were read by immunoSEQ multiplex PCR, and TCRdb kept only the in-frame ones, dropping some. Of 55,000 to 60,000 clones in the sample, around 93% are singletons; the top ten hold about 3.9%. Source material: PBMCs. The receptors here all came from a human donor in good health. Some clones in this sample may be carry-over from other donors' samples.

V usage is TRBV28 and J usage is TRBJ2-7, with 16 bases identical to TRBD2. V shed 4 bases and J 4 bases; nucleotides not matched to a gene: 22. CDR1 MDHEN and CDR2 SYDVKM come from the germline V gene. The CDR3 contains 22 residues. CDR3 protein: CASSSIYKGGTSGGAIGYEQYF. The CDR3 coding sequence is TGTGCCAGCAGTTCTATATACAAGGGTGGGACTAGCGGGGGGGCGATCGGTTACGAGCAGTACTTC.

This chain uses TRBV4-3 with TRBJ1-2; 7 bases match TRBD1. Trimming removed 3 bases from V and 5 bases from J; junction bases left unmatched: 9. The CDR3 is 15 residues long. Per germline, CDR1 LGHNA and CDR2 YSLEER. In DNA, the CDR3 is TGCGCCAGCAGCCAGAACTACGGGACAGATTATGGCTACACCTTC. Translation gives CASSQNYGTDYGYTF.

The chain combines TRBV7-8 with TRBJ2-1; 7 positions agree with TRBD2. Germline assignment: CDR1 SGHVS and CDR2 FQNEAQ. The CDR3 covers 15 residues. V lost 2 bases, J lost 8 bases, and 9 bases stayed unmatched. DNA of the CDR3: TGTGCCAGCAGCTTATATCGGGAGGCCGGGGATGAGCAGTTCTTC. Amino acid sequence: CASSLYREAGDEQFF. The whole variable domain, filled in from reference TRBV7-8 and TRBJ2-1, reads GAGVSQSPRYKVAKRGQDVALRCDPISGHVSLFWYQQALGQGPEFLTYFQNEAQLDKSGLPSDRFFAERPEGSVSTLKIQRTQQEDSAVYLCASSLYREAGDEQFFGPGTRLTVL.

This rearrangement joins TRBV6-5 to TRBJ1-2, with D perhaps TRBD1 (5 bases). Trimming shortened V by 6 bases and J by 3 bases, and 14 bases separated the two germline ends. Germline assignment: CDR1 MNHEY and CDR2 SVGAGI. The length of the CDR3 is 14 residues. The CDR3 region has the DNA TGTGCCAGCAGGAACGGGGGGGTTGACTATGGCTACACCTTC. This codes for CASRNGGVDYGYTF.

This sequence joins TRBV6-1 and TRBJ2-7, with TRBD2 as a possible D gene (5 bases). Trimming removed 10 bases at V and 2 bases at J, with 15 bases between. This CDR3 has 13 amino acids. In germline, CDR1 is MNHNS, CDR2 SASEGT. The CDR3 is CAIQAEATYEQYF. CDR3 in DNA: TGTGCCATCCAGGCGGAGGCCACCTACGAGCAGTACTTC.

The rearrangement uses TRBV4-2 and TRBJ2-3, with D possibly being TRBD1 (6 bases). Germline V gives CDR1 LGHNA, CDR2 YNFKEQ. This CDR3 region has 16 residues. The germline V and J ends were trimmed by 4 bases and 1 base, with 15 bases remaining between them. The CDR3 sequence is CASSRIQGFGTDTQYF. The CDR3 DNA reads TGTGCCAGCAGCCGGATACAGGGATTTGGCACAGATACGCAGTATTTT.

The CDR3 is CASSLGAGREQFF. The DNA for the CDR3 is TGTGCCAGCAGCTTGGGTGCAGGGCGTGAGCAGTTCTTC. This sequence joins TRBV5-6 and TRBJ2-1, with TRBD1 as a possible D gene (5 bases). The V gene lost 0 bases and the J gene lost 9 bases, with 10 bases spanning the gap. The germline V gene has CDR1 SGHDT and CDR2 YYEEEE. This CDR3 spans 13 amino acids.

The chain links TRBV5-1 to TRBJ1-1, with D perhaps matching TRBD1 (6 bases). The CDR3 totals 12 residues. CDR1 is SGHRS and CDR2 is YFSETQ in the germline V gene. V dropped 10 bases and J dropped 3 bases, with 13 bases sitting between them. The CDR3 DNA is TGCGCCCGACCGGACAGCGACACTGAAGCTTTCTTT. This codes for CARPDSDTEAFF.